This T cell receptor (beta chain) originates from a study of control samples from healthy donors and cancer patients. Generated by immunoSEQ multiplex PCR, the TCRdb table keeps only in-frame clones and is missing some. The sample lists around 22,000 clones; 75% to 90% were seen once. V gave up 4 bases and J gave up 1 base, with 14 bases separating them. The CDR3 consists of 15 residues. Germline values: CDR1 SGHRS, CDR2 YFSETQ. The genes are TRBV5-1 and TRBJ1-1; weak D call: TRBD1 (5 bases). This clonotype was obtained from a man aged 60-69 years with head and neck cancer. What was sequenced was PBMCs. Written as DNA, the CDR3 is TGCGCCAGCAGCCTGAGGCCAGGGACGAACACTGAAGCTTTCTTT. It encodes CASSLRPGTNTEAFF.